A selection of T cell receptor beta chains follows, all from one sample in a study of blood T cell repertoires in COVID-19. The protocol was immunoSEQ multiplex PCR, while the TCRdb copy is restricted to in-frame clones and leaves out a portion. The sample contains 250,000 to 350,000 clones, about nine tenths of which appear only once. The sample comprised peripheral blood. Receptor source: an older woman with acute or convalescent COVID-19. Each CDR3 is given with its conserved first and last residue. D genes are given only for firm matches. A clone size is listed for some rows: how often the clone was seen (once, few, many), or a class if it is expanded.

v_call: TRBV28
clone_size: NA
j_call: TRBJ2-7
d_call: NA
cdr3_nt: TGTGCCAGCAGTTTGCCCCGACTCGGATACGAGCAGTACTTC
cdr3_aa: CASSLPRLGYEQYF

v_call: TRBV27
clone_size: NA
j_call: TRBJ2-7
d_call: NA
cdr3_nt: TGTGCCAGCTCCCTAATCGGCTCCTACGAGCAGTACTTC
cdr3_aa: CASSLIGSYEQYF

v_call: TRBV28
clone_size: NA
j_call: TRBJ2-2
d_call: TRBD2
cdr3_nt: TGTGCCAGCAGACAGCGGGGTGGCACCGGGGAGCTGTTTTTT
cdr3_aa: CASRQRGGTGELFF

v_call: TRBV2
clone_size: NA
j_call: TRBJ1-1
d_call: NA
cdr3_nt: TGTGCCATAGTAGTGAACACTGAAGCTTTCTTT
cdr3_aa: CAIVVNTEAFF

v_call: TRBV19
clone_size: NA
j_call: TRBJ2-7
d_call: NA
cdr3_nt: TGTGCCAGTAGTGCCGACAGGTACGAGCAGTACTTC
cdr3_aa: CASSADRYEQYF

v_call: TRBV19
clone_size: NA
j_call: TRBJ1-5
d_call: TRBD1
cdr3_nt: TGTGCCATAGGACAGGGTAAGGGTCAGCCCCAGCATTTT
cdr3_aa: CAIGQGKGQPQHF

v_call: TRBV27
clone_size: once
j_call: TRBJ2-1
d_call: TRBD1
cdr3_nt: TGTGCCAGCAGACTACAGGGGGCCTCATACACAATTGAGCAGTTCTTC
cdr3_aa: CASRLQGASYTIEQFF

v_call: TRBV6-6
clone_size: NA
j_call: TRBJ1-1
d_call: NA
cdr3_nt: TGTGCCAGCAGTTACGGCAGGGGACCTGAAGCTTTCTTT
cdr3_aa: CASSYGRGPEAFF

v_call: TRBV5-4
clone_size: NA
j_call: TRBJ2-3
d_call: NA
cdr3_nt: TGTGCCAGCAGCTCCGACAGTTCAGATACGCAGTATTTT
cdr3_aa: CASSSDSSDTQYF

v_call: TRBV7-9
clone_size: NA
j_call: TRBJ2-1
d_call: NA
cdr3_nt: TGTGCCAGCAGCTTCCCAGGGAACAATGAGCAGTTCTTC
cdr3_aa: CASSFPGNNEQFF

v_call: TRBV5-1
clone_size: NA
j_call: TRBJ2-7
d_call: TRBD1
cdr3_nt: TGCGCCAGCAGCGGGGGACAGGGGGCCGAGCAGTACTTC
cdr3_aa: CASSGGQGAEQYF

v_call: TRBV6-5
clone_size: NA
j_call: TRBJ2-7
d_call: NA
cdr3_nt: TGTGCCAGCAGAGGAGCAATGTCCTACGAGCAGTACTTC
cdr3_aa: CASRGAMSYEQYF

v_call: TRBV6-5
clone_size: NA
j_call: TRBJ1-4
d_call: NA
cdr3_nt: TGTGCCAGCAGGACCCGGCGGGTAACTAATGAAAAACTGTTTTTT
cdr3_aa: CASRTRRVTNEKLFF

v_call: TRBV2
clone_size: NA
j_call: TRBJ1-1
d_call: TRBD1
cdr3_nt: TGTGCCAGCACTCTAGGACAGGCCCCCACTGAAGCTTTCTTT
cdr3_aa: CASTLGQAPTEAFF

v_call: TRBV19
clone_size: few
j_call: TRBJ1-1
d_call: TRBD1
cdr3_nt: TGTGCCAGTAGTCTAGAACAGGGGGCCGTTGCTGAAGCTTTCTTT
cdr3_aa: CASSLEQGAVAEAFF

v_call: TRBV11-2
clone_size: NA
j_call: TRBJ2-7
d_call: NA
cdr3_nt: TGTGCCAGCACCCAGGGGCCGGTCCCCTACGAGCAGTACTTC
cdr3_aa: CASTQGPVPYEQYF

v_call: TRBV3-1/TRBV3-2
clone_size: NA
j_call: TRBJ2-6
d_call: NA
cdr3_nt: TGTGCCAGCAGCCGGAGGGTGGGGAGCTCTGGGGCCAACGTCCTGACTTTC
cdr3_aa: CASSRRVGSSGANVLTF

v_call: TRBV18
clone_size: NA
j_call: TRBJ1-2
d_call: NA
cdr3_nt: TGTGCCAGCTCACCCCTCAGGGGCTATGGCTACACCTTC
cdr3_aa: CASSPLRGYGYTF

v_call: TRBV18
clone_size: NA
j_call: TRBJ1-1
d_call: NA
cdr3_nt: TGTGCCAGCTCACCAGGATTGCAGGCAGTAAACACTGAAGCTTTCTTT
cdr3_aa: CASSPGLQAVNTEAFF

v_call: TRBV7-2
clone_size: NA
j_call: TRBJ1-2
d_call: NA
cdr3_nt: TGTGCCAGCAGCCCACCGGGGAGATACTATGGCTACACCTTC
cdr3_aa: CASSPPGRYYGYTF

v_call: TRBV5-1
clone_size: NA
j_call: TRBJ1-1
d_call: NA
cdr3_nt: TGCGCCAGCTATATTTTTACACCGTGGACTGAAGCTTTCTTT
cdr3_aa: CASYIFTPWTEAFF

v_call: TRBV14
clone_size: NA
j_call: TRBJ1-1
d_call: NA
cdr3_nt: TGTGCCAGCAGCCCGAACACGAACACTGAAGCTTTCTTT
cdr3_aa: CASSPNTNTEAFF

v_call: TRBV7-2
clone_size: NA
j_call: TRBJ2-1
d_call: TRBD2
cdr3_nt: TGTGCCAGCAGCTCCGGGGGGATCCCCTCCTACAATGAGCAGTTCTTC
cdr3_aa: CASSSGGIPSYNEQFF

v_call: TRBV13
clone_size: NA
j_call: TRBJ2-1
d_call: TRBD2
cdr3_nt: TGTGCCAGCAGCTTAGGAGTTGGAGCGGGAGAAGACAATGAGCAGTTCTTC
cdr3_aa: CASSLGVGAGEDNEQFF

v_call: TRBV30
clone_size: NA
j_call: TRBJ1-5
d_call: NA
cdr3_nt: TGTGCCTGGAGTAGGCCGCGCGGGACCCAGCATTTT
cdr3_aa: CAWSRPRGTQHF

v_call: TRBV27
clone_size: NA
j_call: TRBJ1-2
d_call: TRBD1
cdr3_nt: TGTGCCAGCAGCACCCGAACAGGGGGCGCTCCCTATGGCTACACCTTC
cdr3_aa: CASSTRTGGAPYGYTF

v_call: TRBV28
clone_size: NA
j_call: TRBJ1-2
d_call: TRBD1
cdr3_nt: TGTGCCAGCACCTGGGGACAGACCTATGGCTACACCTTC
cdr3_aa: CASTWGQTYGYTF

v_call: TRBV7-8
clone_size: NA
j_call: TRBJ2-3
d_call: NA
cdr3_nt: TGTGCCAGCAGCCCTGGCACAGATACGCAGTATTTT
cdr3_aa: CASSPGTDTQYF

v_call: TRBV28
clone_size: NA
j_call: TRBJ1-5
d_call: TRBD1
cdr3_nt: TGTGCCAGCAGTTTACAGGGACAGCGCAATCAGCCCCAGCATTTT
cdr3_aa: CASSLQGQRNQPQHF

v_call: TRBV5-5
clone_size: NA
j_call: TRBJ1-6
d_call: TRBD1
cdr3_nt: TGTGCCAGCAGCTCCCCGGACAGGGGGAATAATTCACCCCTCCACTTT
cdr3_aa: CASSSPDRGNNSPLHF

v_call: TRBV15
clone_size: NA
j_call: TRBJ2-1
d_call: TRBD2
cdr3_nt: TGTGCCACCAGCAGAGATGACCAGCGGGAGTACTTTCAGGATGAGCAGTTCTTC
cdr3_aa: CATSRDDQREYFQDEQFF